Listed below are T cell receptor beta chains from one sample, sequenced in a study of T cell responses to AZD1222 COVID-19 vaccine. The data were produced by immunoSEQ multiplex PCR, yet TCRdb's version contains in-frame clones alone and is incomplete. This table holds some 130,000 clones, about 93% found once. Sequencing was performed on peripheral blood, taken on day 0 of AZD1222 vaccination. The receptors stem from an adult in good health. The CDR3 runs from the conserved cysteine through the conserved F or W. D genes are given only for firm matches. Clone sizes are given selectively: once, few, many, or a class where the clone is expanded.

>TRBJ2-7|TRBV14|-|-
CASSQIGIEQYF
TGTGCCAGCAGCCAAATAGGAATCGAGCAGTACTTC
>TRBJ2-7|TRBV9|TRBD2|-
CASSVGGGRTYEQYF
TGTGCCAGCAGCGTAGGGGGCGGGAGGACCTACGAGCAGTACTTC
>TRBJ2-2|TRBV4-1|-|-
CASSDPSVRETGELFF
TGCGCCAGCAGCGATCCTAGCGTCCGTGAGACCGGGGAGCTGTTTTTT
>TRBJ1-3|TRBV18|-|-
CASSPDPTHSGNTIYF
TGTGCCAGCTCACCAGACCCTACCCACTCTGGAAACACCATATATTTT
>TRBJ1-2|TRBV10-1|-|-
CASSERATGGYTF
TGCGCCAGCAGTGAAAGGGCCACGGGGGGCTACACCTTC
>TRBJ1-6|TRBV28|-|-
CASRAMGSGLGSPLHF
TGTGCCAGCAGGGCTATGGGATCGGGGTTGGGTTCACCCCTCCACTTT
>TRBJ2-7|TRBV11-2|-|-
CASSLGSSNEQYF
TGTGCCAGCAGCTTAGGGTCTAGCAACGAGCAGTACTTC
>TRBJ1-1|TRBV5-1|TRBD1|-
CASSSMTGVDEAFF
TGCGCCAGCAGCTCCATGACAGGGGTTGATGAAGCTTTCTTT
>TRBJ2-1|TRBV11-3|-|-
CASSLRGRNEQFF
TGTGCCAGCAGCTTAAGGGGTCGGAATGAGCAGTTCTTC
>TRBJ1-5|TRBV5-8|-|-
CASSFGRYNQPQHF
TGTGCCAGCAGCTTTGGACGGTACAATCAGCCCCAGCATTTT
>TRBJ2-1|TRBV4-1|TRBD2|-
CASSHQTSGRDRSYNEQFF
TGCGCCAGCAGCCACCAGACTAGCGGGAGAGATAGGTCCTACAATGAGCAGTTCTTC
>TRBJ2-5|TRBV4-1|-|-
CASSQERGAVETQYF
TGCGCCAGCAGCCAAGAAAGAGGAGCGGTCGAGACCCAGTACTTC
>TRBJ1-1|TRBV21-1|-|few
CARDFLPPHTEAFF
TGTGCCAGGGATTTTCTACCCCCACACACTGAAGCTTTCTTT
>TRBJ1-1|TRBV5-1|-|-
CASSLVEGSTEAFF
TGCGCCAGCAGCTTGGTAGAGGGGTCCACTGAAGCTTTCTTT
>TRBJ1-2|TRBV27|-|-
CASSLWGGLGYGYTF
TGTGCCAGCAGTTTATGGGGAGGGTTGGGCTATGGCTACACCTTC
>TRBJ1-4|TRBV6-5|TRBD1|-
CASRSGQGSEKLFF
TGTGCCAGCAGGTCGGGACAGGGATCCGAAAAACTGTTTTTT
>TRBJ2-5|TRBV5-6|TRBD2|-
CASSWGLAGKETQYF
TGTGCCAGCAGTTGGGGACTAGCGGGAAAGGAGACCCAGTACTTC
>TRBJ1-1|TRBV15|-|-
CATSGQRSGEDTEAFF
TGTGCCACCAGCGGCCAGCGTTCAGGGGAGGACACTGAAGCTTTCTTT
>TRBJ2-4|TRBV11-2|TRBD2|once
CASSWTSGAEGNIQYF
TGTGCCAGCAGCTGGACTAGCGGGGCCGAGGGGAACATTCAGTACTTC
>TRBJ2-7|TRBV5-1|-|-
CASSPAQGRPYEQYF
TGCGCCAGCAGTCCGGCACAGGGCCGACCCTACGAGCAGTACTTC
>TRBJ2-1|TRBV15|-|-
CATSRDQGPYNEQFF
TGTGCCACCAGCAGAGATCAGGGGCCTTACAATGAGCAGTTCTTC
>TRBJ2-5|TRBV4-1|-|once
CASSQGLTEQETQYF
TGCGCCAGCAGCCAGGGTCTGACAGAACAAGAGACCCAGTACTTC
>TRBJ1-3|TRBV5-1|TRBD1|-
CASSLDRGEGTIYF
TGCGCCAGCAGTCTCGACAGGGGAGAGGGCACCATATATTTT